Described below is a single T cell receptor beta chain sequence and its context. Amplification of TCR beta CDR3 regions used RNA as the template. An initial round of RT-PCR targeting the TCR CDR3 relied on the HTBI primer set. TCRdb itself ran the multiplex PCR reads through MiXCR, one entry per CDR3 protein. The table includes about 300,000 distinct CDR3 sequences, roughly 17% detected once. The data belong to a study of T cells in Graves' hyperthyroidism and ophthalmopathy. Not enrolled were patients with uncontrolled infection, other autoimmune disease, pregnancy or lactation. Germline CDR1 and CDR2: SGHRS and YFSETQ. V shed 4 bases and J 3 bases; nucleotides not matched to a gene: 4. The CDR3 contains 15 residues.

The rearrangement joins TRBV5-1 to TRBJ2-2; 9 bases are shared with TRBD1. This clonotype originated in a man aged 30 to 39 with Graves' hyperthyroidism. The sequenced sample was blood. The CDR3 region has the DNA TGCGCCAGCAGCCCGGACAGGGGACACACCGGGGAGCTGTTTTTT. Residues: CASSPDRGHTGELFF.